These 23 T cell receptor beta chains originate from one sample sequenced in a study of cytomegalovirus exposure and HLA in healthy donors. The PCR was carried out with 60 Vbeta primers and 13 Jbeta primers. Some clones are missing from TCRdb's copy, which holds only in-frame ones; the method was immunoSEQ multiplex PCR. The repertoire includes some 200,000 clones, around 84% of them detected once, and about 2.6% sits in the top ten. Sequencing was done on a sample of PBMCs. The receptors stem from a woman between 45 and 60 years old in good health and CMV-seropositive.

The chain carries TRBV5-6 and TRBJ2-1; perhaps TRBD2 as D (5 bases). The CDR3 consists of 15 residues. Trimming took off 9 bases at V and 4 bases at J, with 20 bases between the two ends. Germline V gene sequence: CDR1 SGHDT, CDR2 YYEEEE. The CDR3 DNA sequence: TGTGCCACCAAAAATGGGTGGGGAGATTACAATGAGCAGTTCTTC. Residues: CATKNGWGDYNEQFF.

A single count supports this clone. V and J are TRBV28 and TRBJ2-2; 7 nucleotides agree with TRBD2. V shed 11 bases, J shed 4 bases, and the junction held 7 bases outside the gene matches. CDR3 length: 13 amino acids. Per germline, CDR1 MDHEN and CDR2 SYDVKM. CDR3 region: CAGRGVVTGELFF. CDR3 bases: TGTGCCGGGAGGGGCGTGGTCACCGGGGAGCTGTTTTTT.

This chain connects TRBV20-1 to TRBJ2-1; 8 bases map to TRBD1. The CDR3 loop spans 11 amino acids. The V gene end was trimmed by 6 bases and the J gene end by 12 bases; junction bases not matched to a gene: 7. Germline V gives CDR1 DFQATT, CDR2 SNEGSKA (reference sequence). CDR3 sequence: CSASTGVGQFF. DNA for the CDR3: TGCAGTGCATCGACAGGGGTCGGGCAGTTCTTC.

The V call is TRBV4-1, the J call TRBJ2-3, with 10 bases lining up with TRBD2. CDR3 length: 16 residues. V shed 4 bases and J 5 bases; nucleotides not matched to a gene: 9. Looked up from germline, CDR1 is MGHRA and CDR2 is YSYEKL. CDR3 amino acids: CASSRGLAAQGDTQYF. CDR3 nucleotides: TGCGCCAGCAGCCGTGGACTAGCGGCGCAGGGAGATACGCAGTATTTT.

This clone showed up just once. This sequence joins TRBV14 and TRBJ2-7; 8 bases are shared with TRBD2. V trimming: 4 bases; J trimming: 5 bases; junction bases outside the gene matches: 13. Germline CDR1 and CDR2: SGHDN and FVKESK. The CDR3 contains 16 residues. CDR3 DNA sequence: TGTGCCAGCAGCCTCCGGGGGGGACGGATGGCCGACGAGCAGTACTTC. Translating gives CASSLRGGRMADEQYF.

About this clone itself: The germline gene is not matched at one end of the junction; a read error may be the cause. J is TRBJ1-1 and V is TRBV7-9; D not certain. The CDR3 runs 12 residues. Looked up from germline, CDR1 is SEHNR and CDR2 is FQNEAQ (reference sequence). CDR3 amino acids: CSSSPDPGMAFF. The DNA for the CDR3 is TGTTCCAGCAGCCCAGATCCGGGGATGGCTTTCTTT.

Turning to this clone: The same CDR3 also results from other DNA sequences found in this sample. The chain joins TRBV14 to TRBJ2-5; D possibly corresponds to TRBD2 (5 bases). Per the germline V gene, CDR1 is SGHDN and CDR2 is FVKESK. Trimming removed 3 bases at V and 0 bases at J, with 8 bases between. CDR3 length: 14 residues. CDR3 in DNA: TGTGCCAGCAGCCAGTGGGAGTACCAAGAGACCCAGTACTTC. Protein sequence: CASSQWEYQETQYF.

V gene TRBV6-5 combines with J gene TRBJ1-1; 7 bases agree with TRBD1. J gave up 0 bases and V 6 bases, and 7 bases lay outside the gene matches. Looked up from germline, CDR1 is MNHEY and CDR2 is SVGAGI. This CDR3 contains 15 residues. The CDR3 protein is CASSTGQPLNTEAFF. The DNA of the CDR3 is TGTGCCAGCAGCACGGGACAGCCCCTGAACACTGAAGCTTTCTTT.

CDR3: CASSSYPGAPYGGDDMGYGYTF. CDR3 in DNA: TGTGCCAGCAGCTCTTATCCAGGGGCCCCCTACGGTGGGGATGATATGGGATATGGCTACACCTTC. This chain uses TRBV7-8 with TRBJ1-2; possibly TRBD1 for D (6 bases). Germline CDR1 and CDR2: SGHVS and FQNEAQ. This CDR3 has 22 residues. Trimming took 4 bases from V and 5 from J, leaving 38 bases between them. Full variable domain (remainder filled in from reference TRBV7-8 and TRBJ1-2): GAGVSQSPRYKVAKRGQDVALRCDPISGHVSLFWYQQALGQGPEFLTYFQNEAQLDKSGLPSDRFFAERPEGSVSTLKIQRTQQEDSAVYLCASSSYPGAPYGGDDMGYGYTFGSGTRLTVV.

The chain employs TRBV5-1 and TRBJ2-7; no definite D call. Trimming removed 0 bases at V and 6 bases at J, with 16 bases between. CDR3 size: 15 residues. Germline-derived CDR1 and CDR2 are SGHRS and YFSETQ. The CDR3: CASSLDWAGMGEQYF. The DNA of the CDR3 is TGCGCCAGCAGCTTGGATTGGGCAGGTATGGGCGAGCAGTACTTC.

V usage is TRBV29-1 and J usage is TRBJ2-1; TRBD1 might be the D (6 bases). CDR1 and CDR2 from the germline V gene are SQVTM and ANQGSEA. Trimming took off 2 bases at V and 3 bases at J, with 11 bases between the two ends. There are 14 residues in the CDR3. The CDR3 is CSVESSGDYNEQFF. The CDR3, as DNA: TGCAGCGTTGAATCATCAGGGGACTACAATGAGCAGTTCTTC.

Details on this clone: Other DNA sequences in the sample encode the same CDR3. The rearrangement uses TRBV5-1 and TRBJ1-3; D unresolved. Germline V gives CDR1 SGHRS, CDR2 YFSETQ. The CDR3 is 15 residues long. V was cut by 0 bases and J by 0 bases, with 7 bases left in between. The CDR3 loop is CASSLEGDSGNTIYF. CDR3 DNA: TGCGCCAGCAGCTTGGAGGGAGACTCTGGAAACACCATATATTTT.

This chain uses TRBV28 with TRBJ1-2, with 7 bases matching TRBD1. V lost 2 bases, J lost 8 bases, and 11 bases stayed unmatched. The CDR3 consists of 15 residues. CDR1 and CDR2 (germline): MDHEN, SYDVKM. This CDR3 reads CASSLLVEGAQGYTF. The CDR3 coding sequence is TGTGCCAGCAGTTTACTCGTTGAGGGGGCGCAGGGCTACACCTTC.

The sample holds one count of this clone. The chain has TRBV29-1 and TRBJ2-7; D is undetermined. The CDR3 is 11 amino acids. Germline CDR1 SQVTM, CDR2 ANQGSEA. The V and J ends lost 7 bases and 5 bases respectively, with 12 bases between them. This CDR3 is CSAFNSHEQYF. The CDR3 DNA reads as TGCAGCGCTTTCAATAGCCACGAGCAGTACTTC.

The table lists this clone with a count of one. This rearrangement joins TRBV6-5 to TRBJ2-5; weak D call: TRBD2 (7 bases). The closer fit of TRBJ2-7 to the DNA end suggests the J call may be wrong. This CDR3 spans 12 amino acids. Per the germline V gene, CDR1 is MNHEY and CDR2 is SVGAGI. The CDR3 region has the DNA TGTGCCACGGGGAGGGGGTCCTACGAGCAGTACTTC. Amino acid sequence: CATGRGSYEQYF.

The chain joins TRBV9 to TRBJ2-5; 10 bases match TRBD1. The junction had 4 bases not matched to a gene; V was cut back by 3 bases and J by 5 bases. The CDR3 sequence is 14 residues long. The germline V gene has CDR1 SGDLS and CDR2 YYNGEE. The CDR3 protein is CASSADRGHETQYF. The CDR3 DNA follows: TGTGCCAGCAGCGCTGACAGGGGGCATGAGACCCAGTACTTC.

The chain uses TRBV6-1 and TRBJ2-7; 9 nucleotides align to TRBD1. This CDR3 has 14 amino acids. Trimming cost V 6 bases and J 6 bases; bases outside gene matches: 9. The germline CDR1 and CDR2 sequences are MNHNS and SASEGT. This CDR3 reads CASSRGQGFGEQYF. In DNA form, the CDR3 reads TGTGCCAGCAGCCGGGGACAGGGCTTCGGCGAGCAGTACTTC.

The CDR3 DNA reads TGTGCCAGTAGTGGTCCAGGGGGCTATGGCTACACCTTC. Protein product: CASSGPGGYGYTF. This rearrangement joins TRBV19 to TRBJ1-2, with 7 bases matching TRBD1. The CDR3 spans 13 residues. The trim removed 5 bases at V and 4 bases at J, leaving 4 bases unmatched. CDR1 and CDR2 from the germline V gene are LNHDA and SQIVND (reference sequence).

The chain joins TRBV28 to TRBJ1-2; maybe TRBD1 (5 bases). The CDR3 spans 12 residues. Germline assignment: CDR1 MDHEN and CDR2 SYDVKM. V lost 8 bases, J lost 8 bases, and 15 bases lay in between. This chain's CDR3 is CASGLGGLGYTF. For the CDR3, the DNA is TGTGCCAGCGGCCTCGGGGGGTTGGGCTACACCTTC.

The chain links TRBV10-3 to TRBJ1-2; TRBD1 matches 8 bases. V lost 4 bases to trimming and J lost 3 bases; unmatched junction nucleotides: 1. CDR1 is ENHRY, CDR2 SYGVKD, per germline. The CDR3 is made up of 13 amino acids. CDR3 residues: CAISGGQDYGYTF. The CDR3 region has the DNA TGTGCCATCAGTGGGGGACAGGACTATGGCTACACCTTC.

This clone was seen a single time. Here the CDR3 reads CASRGTGNYGYTF. The CDR3 region has the DNA TGTGCCAGCAGGGGGACAGGGAACTATGGCTACACCTTC. This chain uses TRBV2 with TRBJ1-2, with 9 positions matching TRBD1. Germline CDR1 reads SNHLY; CDR2 reads FYNNEI. This CDR3 contains 13 residues. Trimming took 6 bases from V and 2 from J; bases not matched to a gene: 1.

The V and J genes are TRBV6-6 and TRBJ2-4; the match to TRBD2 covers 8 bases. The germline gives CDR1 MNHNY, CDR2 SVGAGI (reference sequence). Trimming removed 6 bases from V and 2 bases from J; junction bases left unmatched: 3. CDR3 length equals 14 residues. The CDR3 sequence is CASSPGGSKNIQYF. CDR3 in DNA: TGTGCCAGCAGCCCGGGGGGGTCCAAAAACATTCAGTACTTC.

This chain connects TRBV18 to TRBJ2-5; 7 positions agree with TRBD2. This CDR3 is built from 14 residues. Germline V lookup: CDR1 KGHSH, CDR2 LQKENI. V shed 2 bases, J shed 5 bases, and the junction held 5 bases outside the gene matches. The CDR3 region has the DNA TGTGCCAGCTCACCATACCGGGAGGCGGAGACCCAGTACTTC. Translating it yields CASSPYREAETQYF.